Listed below are T cell receptor beta chains from one sample, sequenced in a study of patients and donors after allogeneic stem cell transplantation. A single record per CDR3 protein comes from TCRdb applying MiXCR to the RT-PCR reads. The profile shows about 960,000 distinct CDR3 sequences, roughly 18% of them singletons. Sequenced: blood, either unsorted or a sorted T cell fraction (not recorded which). The receptors come from a human donor who was either an allogeneic HSCT recipient or a stem cell or donor lymphocyte infusion donor (not recorded which). It is not recorded whose cells these are; they may come from a transplant donor. Both conserved end residues are part of each CDR3. Each record gives: clone size, J gene, D gene, V gene, CDR3 DNA, CDR3 protein. The D gene is left open where the match is weak. Clone size is given for some rows only: seen once, a few or many times, or a class if the clone is expanded.

abundance: once
j_gene: TRBJ2-7
d_gene: .
v_gene: TRBV6-2/TRBV6-3
CDR3nt: TGTGCCAGCGCGCGGACAAACCCCTACGAGCAGTACTTC
CDR3aa: CASARTNPYEQYF

abundance: .
j_gene: TRBJ2-1
d_gene: TRBD1
v_gene: TRBV27
CDR3nt: TGTGCCAGCAGTTTCCTGAACCGGGACAGGGTCAATGAGCAGTTCTTC
CDR3aa: CASSFLNRDRVNEQFF

abundance: few
j_gene: TRBJ2-3
d_gene: TRBD2
v_gene: TRBV20-1
CDR3nt: TGCAGTGCTAGAATCCTGAGCGGGGTGGGCACAGATACGCAGTATTTT
CDR3aa: CSARILSGVGTDTQYF

abundance: few
j_gene: TRBJ2-3
d_gene: TRBD2
v_gene: TRBV27
CDR3nt: TGTGCCGCCACTAGCGGGAGTGCAGATACGCAGTATTTT
CDR3aa: CAATSGSADTQYF

abundance: .
j_gene: TRBJ2-7
d_gene: .
v_gene: TRBV7-6
CDR3nt: TGTGCCAGCAGCCCCAATCGACAGTGGCAGCAGTACTTC
CDR3aa: CASSPNRQWQQYF

abundance: .
j_gene: TRBJ1-5
d_gene: .
v_gene: TRBV5-1
CDR3nt: TGCGCCAGCAGCTTGGAACCGGGGCGCAATCAGCCCCAGCATTTT
CDR3aa: CASSLEPGRNQPQHF

abundance: .
j_gene: TRBJ2-1
d_gene: TRBD2
v_gene: TRBV6-1
CDR3nt: TGTGCCAGCAGCCTAGCGGGAGGGAGACCTTCCTACAATGAGCAGTTCTTC
CDR3aa: CASSLAGGRPSYNEQFF

abundance: many
j_gene: TRBJ1-1
d_gene: .
v_gene: TRBV6-1
CDR3nt: TGTGCCAGCAATACCCGGGACCCCTCTCGAGCTTTCTTT
CDR3aa: CASNTRDPSRAFF

abundance: few
j_gene: TRBJ1-2
d_gene: .
v_gene: TRBV29-1
CDR3nt: TGCAGCGCCGGGACGTCGTATGGCTACACCTTC
CDR3aa: CSAGTSYGYTF

abundance: few
j_gene: TRBJ1-1
d_gene: .
v_gene: TRBV7-2
CDR3nt: TGTGCCAGCAGCGTGCAGACGATGAACACTGAAGCTTTCTTT
CDR3aa: CASSVQTMNTEAFF

abundance: .
j_gene: TRBJ2-5
d_gene: TRBD2
v_gene: TRBV11-1
CDR3nt: TGTGCCAGCAGATCAAGCGGGAGGAGGAAAACTCGGAAGCTTCAAGAGACCCAGTACTTC
CDR3aa: CASRSSGRRKTRKLQETQYF

abundance: .
j_gene: TRBJ2-7
d_gene: .
v_gene: TRBV7-3
CDR3nt: TGTGCCAGCAGCTTAAAGGCAGGGGCCGGGTACGAGCAGTACTTC
CDR3aa: CASSLKAGAGYEQYF

abundance: few
j_gene: TRBJ2-7
d_gene: TRBD1
v_gene: TRBV12-3/TRBV12-4
CDR3nt: TGTGCCAGCGGTCGGGACAGTTATTCTTACGAGCAGTACTTC
CDR3aa: CASGRDSYSYEQYF

abundance: .
j_gene: TRBJ2-1
d_gene: .
v_gene: TRBV12-3/TRBV12-4
CDR3nt: TGTGCCAGCAGGCTGGGAGGAGGGGGGAGGTCCTACAATGAGCAGTTCTTC
CDR3aa: CASRLGGGGRSYNEQFF

abundance: few
j_gene: TRBJ2-1
d_gene: .
v_gene: TRBV6-1
CDR3nt: TGTGCCAGCAGTGCCCGAGGCCAGGGTAGATACAATGAGCAGTTCTTC
CDR3aa: CASSARGQGRYNEQFF

abundance: few
j_gene: TRBJ2-5
d_gene: .
v_gene: TRBV3-1
CDR3nt: TGTGCCAGCAGCCAAGTTGCGCTGCGTACCCAAGAGACCCAGTACTTC
CDR3aa: CASSQVALRTQETQYF